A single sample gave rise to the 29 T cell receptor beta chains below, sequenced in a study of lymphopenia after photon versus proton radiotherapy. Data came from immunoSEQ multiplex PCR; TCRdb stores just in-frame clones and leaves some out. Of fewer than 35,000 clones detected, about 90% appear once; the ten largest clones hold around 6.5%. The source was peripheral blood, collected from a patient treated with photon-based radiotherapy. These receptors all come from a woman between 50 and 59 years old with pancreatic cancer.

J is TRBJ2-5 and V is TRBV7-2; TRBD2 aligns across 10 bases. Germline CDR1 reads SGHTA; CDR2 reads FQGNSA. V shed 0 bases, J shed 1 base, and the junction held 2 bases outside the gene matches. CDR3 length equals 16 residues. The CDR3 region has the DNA TGTGCCAGCAGCTTAGCAGCTAGCGGGGGCCAAGAGACCCAGTACTTC. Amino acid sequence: CASSLAASGGQETQYF.

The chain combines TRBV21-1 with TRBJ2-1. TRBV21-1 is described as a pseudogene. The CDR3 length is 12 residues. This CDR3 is CASDACYNEQFF. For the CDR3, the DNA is TGTGCCAGCGACGCCTGCTACAATGAGCAGTTCTTC.

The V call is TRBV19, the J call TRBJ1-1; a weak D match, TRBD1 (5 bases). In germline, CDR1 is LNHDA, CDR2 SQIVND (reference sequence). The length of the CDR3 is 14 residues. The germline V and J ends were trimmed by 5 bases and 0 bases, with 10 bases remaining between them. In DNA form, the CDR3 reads TGTGCCAGTAGTGAGGGACGACTGAACACTGAAGCTTTCTTT. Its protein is CASSEGRLNTEAFF.

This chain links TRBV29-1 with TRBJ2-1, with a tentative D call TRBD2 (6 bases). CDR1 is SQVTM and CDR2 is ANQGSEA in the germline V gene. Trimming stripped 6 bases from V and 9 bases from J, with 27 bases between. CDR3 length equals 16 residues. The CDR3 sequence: CSVDPLRASPGGEQFF. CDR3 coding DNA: TGCAGCGTCGATCCTCTCAGGGCCTCACCCGGGGGTGAGCAGTTCTTC.

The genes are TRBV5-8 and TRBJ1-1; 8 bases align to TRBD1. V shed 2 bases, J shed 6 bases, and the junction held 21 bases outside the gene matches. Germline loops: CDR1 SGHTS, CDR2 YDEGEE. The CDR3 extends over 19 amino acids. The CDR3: CASSFDRGSFGPPEAEAFF. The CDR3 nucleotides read TGTGCCAGCAGCTTTGACAGGGGCTCCTTCGGGCCGCCCGAGGCTGAAGCTTTCTTT.

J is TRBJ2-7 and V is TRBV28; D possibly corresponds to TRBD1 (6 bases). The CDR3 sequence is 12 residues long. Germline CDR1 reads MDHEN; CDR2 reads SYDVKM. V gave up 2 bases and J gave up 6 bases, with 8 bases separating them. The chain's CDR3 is CASSLGDTEQYF. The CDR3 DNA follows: TGTGCCAGCAGTTTAGGGGACACCGAGCAGTACTTC. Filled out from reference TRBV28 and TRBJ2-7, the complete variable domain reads DVKVTQSSRYLVKRTGEKVFLECVQDMDHENMFWYRQDPGLGLRLIYFSYDVKMKEKGDIPEGYSVSREKKERFSLILESASTNQTSMYLCASSLGDTEQYFGPGTRLTVT.

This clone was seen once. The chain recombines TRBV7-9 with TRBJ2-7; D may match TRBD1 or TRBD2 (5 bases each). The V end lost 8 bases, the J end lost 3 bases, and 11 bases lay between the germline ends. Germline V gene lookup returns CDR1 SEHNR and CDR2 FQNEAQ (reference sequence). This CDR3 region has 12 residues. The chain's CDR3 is CASGDGNYEQYF. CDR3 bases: TGTGCCAGCGGGGACGGGAACTACGAGCAGTACTTC. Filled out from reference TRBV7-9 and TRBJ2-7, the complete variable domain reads DTGVSQNPRHKITKRGQNVTFRCDPISEHNRLYWYRQTLGQGPEFLTYFQNEAQLEKSRLLSDRFSAERPKGSFSTLEIQRTEQGDSAMYLCASGDGNYEQYFGPGTRLTVT.

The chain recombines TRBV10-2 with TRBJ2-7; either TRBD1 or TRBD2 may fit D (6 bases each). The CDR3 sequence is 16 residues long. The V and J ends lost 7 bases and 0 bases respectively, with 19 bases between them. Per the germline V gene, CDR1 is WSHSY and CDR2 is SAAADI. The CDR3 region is CASTQGSWGDSYEQYF. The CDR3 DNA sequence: TGCGCCAGCACGCAGGGGTCCTGGGGGGACTCCTACGAGCAGTACTTC.

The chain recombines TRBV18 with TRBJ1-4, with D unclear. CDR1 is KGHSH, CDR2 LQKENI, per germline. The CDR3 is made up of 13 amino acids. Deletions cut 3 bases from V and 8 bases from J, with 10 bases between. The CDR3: CASSPGLEEKLFF. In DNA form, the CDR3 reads TGTGCCAGCTCACCGGGTTTAGAAGAAAAACTGTTTTTT.

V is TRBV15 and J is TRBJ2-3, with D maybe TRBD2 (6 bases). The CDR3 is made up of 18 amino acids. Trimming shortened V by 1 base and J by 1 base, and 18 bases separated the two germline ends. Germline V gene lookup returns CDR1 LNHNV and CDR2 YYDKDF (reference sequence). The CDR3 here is CATSRGAGAVPRTDTQYF. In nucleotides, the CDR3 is TGTGCCACCAGCAGAGGAGCGGGTGCCGTCCCGCGCACAGATACGCAGTATTTT.

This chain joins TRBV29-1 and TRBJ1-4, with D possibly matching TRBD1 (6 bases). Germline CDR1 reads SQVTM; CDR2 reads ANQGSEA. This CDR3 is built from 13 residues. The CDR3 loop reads CACERGAGEKLFF. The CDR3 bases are TGCGCCTGCGAACGGGGGGCTGGGGAAAAACTGTTTTTT.

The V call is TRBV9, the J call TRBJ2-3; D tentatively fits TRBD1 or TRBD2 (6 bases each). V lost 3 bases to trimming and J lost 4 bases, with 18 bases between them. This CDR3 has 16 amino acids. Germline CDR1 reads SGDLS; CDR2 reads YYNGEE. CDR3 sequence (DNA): TGTGCCAGCAGCGCCCTACAGGGAGGAGGGGCAGATACGCAGTATTTT. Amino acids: CASSALQGGGADTQYF.

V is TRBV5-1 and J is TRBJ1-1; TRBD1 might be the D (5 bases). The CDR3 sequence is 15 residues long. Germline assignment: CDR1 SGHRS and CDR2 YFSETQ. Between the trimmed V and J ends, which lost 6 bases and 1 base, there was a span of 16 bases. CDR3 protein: CASKQLQASNTEAFF. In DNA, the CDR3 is TGCGCCAGCAAGCAGTTACAGGCCTCGAACACTGAAGCTTTCTTT. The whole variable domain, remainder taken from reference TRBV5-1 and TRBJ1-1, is KAGVTQTPRYLIKTRGQQVTLSCSPISGHRSVSWYQQTPGQGLQFLFEYFSETQRNKGNFPGRFSGRQFSNSRSEMNVSTLELGDSALYLCASKQLQASNTEAFFGQGTRLTVV.

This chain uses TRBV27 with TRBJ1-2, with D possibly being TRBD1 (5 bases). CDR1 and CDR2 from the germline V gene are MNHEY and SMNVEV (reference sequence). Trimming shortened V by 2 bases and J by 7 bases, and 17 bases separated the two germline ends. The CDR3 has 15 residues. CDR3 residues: CASSLGARSLGGYTF. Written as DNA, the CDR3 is TGTGCCAGCAGTTTAGGGGCCAGGTCCCTAGGTGGCTACACCTTC.

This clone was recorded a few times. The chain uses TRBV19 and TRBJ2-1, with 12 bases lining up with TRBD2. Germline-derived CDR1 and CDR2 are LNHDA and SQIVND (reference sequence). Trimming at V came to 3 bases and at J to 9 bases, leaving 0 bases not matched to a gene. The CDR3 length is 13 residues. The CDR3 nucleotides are TGTGCCAGTAGTATGGGACTAGCGGGTGAGCAGTTCTTC. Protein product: CASSMGLAGEQFF.

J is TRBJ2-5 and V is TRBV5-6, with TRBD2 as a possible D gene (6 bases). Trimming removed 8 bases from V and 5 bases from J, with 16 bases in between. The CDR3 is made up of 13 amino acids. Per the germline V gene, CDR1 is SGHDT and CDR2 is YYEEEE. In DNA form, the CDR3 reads TGTGCCAGTCGCAGGAGGGGCGTCGAGACCCAGTACTTC. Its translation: CASRRRGVETQYF.

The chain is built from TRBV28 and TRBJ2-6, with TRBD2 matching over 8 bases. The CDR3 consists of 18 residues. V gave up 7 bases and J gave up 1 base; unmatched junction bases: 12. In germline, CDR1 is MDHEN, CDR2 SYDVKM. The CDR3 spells CASTRGGHAASGANVLTF. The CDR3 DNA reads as TGTGCCAGCACCCGGGGGGGGCACGCCGCATCTGGGGCCAACGTCCTGACTTTC.

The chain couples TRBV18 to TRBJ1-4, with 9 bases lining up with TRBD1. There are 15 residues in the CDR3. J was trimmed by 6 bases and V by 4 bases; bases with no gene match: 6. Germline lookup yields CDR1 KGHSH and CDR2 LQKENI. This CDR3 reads CASSLIQGADEKLFF. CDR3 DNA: TGTGCCAGCTCACTCATACAGGGGGCGGATGAAAAACTGTTTTTT.

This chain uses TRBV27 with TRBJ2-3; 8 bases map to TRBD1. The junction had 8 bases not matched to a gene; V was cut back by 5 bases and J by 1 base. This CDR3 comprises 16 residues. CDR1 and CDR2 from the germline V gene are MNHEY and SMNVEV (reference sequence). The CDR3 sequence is CASSQDRGLGTDTQYF. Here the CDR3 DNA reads TGTGCCAGCAGTCAAGACAGGGGTCTGGGCACAGATACGCAGTATTTT.

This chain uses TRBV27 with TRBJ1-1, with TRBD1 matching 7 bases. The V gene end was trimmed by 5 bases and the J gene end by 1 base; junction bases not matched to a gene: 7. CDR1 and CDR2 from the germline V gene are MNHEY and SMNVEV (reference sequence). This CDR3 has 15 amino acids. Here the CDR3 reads CASSPRQGGNTEAFF. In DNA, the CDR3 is TGTGCCAGCAGTCCGCGACAGGGAGGGAACACTGAAGCTTTCTTT.

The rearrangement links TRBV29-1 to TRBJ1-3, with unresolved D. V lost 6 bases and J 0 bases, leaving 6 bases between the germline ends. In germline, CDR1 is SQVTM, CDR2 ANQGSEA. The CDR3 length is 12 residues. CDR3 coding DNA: TGCAGCGTCAGAAACTCTGGAAACACCATATATTTT. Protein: CSVRNSGNTIYF.

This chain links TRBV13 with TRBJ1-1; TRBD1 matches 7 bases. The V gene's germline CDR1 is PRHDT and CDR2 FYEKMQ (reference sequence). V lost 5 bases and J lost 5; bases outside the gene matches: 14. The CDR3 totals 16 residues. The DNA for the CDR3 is TGTGCCAGCAGCACCTTACAGGGGACTTTGGGGACTGAAGCTTTCTTT. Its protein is CASSTLQGTLGTEAFF. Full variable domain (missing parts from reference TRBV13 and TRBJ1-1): AAGVIQSPRHLIKEKRETATLKCYPIPRHDTVYWYQQGPGQDPQFLISFYEKMQSDKGSIPDRFSAQQFSDYHSELNMSSLELGDSALYFCASSTLQGTLGTEAFFGQGTRLTVV.

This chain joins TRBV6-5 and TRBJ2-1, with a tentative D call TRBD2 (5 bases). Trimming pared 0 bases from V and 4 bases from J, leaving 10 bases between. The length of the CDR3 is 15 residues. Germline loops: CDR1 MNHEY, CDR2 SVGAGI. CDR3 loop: CASSYSPGRYNEQFF. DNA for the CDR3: TGTGCCAGCAGTTACTCACCGGGGAGATACAATGAGCAGTTCTTC.

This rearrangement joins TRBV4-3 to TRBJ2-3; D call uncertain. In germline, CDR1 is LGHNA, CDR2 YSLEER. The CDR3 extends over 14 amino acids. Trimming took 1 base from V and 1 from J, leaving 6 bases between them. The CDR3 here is CASSQGVGTDTQYF. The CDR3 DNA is TGCGCCAGCAGCCAAGGGGTGGGCACAGATACGCAGTATTTT.

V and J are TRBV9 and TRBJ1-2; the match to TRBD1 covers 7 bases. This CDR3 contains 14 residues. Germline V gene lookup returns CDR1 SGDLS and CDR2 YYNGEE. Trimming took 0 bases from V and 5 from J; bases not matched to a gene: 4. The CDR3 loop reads CASSVGTGAYGYTF. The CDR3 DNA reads TGTGCCAGCAGCGTAGGGACAGGCGCTTATGGCTACACCTTC.

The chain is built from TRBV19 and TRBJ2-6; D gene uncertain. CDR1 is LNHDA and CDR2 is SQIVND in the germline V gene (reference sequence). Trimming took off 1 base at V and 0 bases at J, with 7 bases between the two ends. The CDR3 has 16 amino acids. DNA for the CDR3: TGTGCCAGTAGTATAGCGGCACCCTCTGGGGCCAACGTCCTGACTTTC. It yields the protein CASSIAAPSGANVLTF.

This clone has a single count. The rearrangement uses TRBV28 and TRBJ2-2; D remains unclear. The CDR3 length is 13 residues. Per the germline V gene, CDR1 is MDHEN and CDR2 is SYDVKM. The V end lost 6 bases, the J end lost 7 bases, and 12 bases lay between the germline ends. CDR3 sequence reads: CASRPRAGGELFF. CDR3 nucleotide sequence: TGTGCCAGCAGACCCCGGGCAGGCGGGGAGCTGTTTTTT.

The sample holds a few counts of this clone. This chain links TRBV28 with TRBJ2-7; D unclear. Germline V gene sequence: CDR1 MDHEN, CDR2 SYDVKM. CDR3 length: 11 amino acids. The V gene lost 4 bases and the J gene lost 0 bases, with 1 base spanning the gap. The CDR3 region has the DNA TGTGCCAGCAGTTCCTCCTACGAGCAGTACTTC. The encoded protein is CASSSSYEQYF.

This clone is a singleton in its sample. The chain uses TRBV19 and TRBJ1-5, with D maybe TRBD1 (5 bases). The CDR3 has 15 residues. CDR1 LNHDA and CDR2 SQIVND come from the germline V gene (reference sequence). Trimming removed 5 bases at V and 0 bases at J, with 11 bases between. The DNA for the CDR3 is TGTGCCAGTAGTCGACAGTCTACTAGCAATCAGCCCCAGCATTTT. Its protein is CASSRQSTSNQPQHF.